The clone carrying this TCR beta chain has a single count. Its target is not known. The CDR3 spans 15 residues. V shed 8 bases and J shed 9 bases, with 20 bases lying between them. Germline CDR1 is MNHEY and CDR2 is SVGAGI. This sample was included in a study of T cell responses to AZD1222 COVID-19 vaccine. Study-wide results and limits: Just a handful of people given AZD1222 tested seropositive at baseline. Dominant CD4 TCR responses targeted spike regions 160-218 and 743-854.

The assay was immunoSEQ multiplex PCR, and TCRdb's table has in-frame clones only and misses some. The sample includes over 100,000 clones, around 87% of them seen just once. The chain links TRBV6-5 to TRBJ1-6; a possible D gene is TRBD1 (6 bases). The source of this sequence is an adult who received the AZD1222 COVID-19 vaccine. The sample was peripheral blood, taken 28 days after the second AZD1222 dose. This CDR3 is CASPSGQITGSPLHF. CDR3 bases: TGTGCCAGCCCTTCAGGACAGATTACAGGTTCACCCCTCCACTTT.